This TCR beta chain is drawn from a study of PD-L1 blockade in urothelial cancer. About the research overall: Investigators checked blood 3 weeks (second dose) and 6 weeks after treatment start.

The sample holds a few counts of this clone. This table comes from immunoSEQ multiplex PCR, and its TCRdb copy is limited to in-frame clones, with some not included. In the table there are 70,000 to 90,000 clones, over 75% of which are singletons. Time point denoted: pretreatment peripheral blood. Peripheral blood mononuclear cells were collected from every patient before and during treatment, yielding between 1 and 8 samples per patient. The sample was PBMCs, taken around atezolizumab (anti-PD-L1) treatment. The clonotype comes from a man in his fifties or sixties with urothelial cancer.

The CDR3 DNA sequence: TGTGCCAGCAGCTCTTTCGCTAGCGGGGGTGACAATGAGCAGTTCTTC. Translated: CASSSFASGGDNEQFF. The J gene is TRBJ2-1, the V gene TRBV7-3; TRBD2 matches at 10 bases. V lost 4 bases to trimming and J lost 5 bases; unmatched junction nucleotides: 8. This CDR3 spans 16 amino acids. The germline V gene encodes CDR1 SGHTA and CDR2 FQGTGA.